There are many counts of the clone carrying this TCR beta chain. Its antigen remains unidentified. The CDR3 has 16 amino acids. J gave up 0 bases and V 5 bases, and 6 bases lay outside the gene matches. Germline-derived CDR1 and CDR2 are SEHNR and FQNEAQ (reference sequence). Individuals with ophthalmopathy presented a Clinical Activity Score of at least 3, a NOSPECS grade of at least 4 and a duration under 3 months. Patients were excluded because of uncontrolled infection, other autoimmune disease, pregnancy or lactation. RNA transcripts gave rise to amplified TCR beta CDR3 regions. The study used the HTBI primer set for a first-round RT-PCR of the TCR CDR3. One entry per CDR3 protein, called by TCRdb with MiXCR from the multiplex PCR reads. There are 660,000 or so distinct CDR3 sequences in the sample; roughly 20% occur only once, and approximately 30% lies in the top ten. This entry is derived from a study of T cells in Graves' hyperthyroidism and ophthalmopathy. Study-wide results and limits: For ophthalmopathy, model prediction preceded onset by a median approximately 6 months.

The source of this sequence is a man aged 25 to 40 with Graves' ophthalmopathy. The V gene is TRBV7-9, the J gene TRBJ2-1, with TRBD1 matching 8 bases. Sequencing was done on a sample of blood. For the CDR3, the DNA is TGTGCCAGCAGCGGGGGACAGGAGAGCTCCTACAATGAGCAGTTCTTC. Translating it yields CASSGGQESSYNEQFF.